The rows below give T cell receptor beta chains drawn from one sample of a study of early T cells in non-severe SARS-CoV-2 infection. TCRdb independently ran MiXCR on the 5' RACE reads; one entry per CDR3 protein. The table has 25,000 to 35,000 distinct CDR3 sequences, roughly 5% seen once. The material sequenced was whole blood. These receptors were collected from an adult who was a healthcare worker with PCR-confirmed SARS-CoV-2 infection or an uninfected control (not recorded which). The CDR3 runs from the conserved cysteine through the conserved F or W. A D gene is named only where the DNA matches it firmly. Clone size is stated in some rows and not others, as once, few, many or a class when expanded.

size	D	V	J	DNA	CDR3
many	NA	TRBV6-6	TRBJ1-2	TGTGCCAGCAGGCAGAACTATGGCTACACCTTC	CASRQNYGYTF
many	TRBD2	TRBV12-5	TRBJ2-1	TGTGCTAGTGGTCGAGGACTAGCGGGAGGGGGCGAGCAGTTCTTC	CASGRGLAGGGEQFF
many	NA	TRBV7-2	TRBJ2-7	TGTGCCAGCAGCTTAGAACTAAGGGAGCAGTACTTC	CASSLELREQYF
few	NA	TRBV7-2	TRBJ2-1	TGTGCCAGCAGCTTAGGGGTGGACAATGAGCAGTTCTTC	CASSLGVDNEQFF
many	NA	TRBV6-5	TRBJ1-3	TGTGCCAGCAGTTGGAGGAGTCGGGGTTTTGCTGGAAACACCATATATTTT	CASSWRSRGFAGNTIYF
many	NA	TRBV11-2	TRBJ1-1	TGTGCCAGCAGCTCCATCACTGAAGCTTTCTTT	CASSSITEAFF
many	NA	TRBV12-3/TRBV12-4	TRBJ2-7	TGTGCCAGCAGTCTCCGGGACACCTACGAGCAGTACTTC	CASSLRDTYEQYF
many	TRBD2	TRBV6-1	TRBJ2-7	TGTGCCAGCAGATGGGGAGGGGAGGACGAGCAGTACTTC	CASRWGGEDEQYF
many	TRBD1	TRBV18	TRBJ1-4	TGTGCCAGCTCACCGACAGGGGGCCTTGAAAAACTGTTTTTT	CASSPTGGLEKLFF
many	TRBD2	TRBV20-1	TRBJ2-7	TGCAGTGCTGGACTAGCGGAGTACGAGCAGTACTTC	CSAGLAEYEQYF
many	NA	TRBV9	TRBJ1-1	TGTGCCAGCAGCGTAGGCCGGAACACTGAAGCTTTCTTT	CASSVGRNTEAFF
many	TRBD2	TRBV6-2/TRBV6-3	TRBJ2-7	TGTGCCAGCAGTTACGGACTAGCGGGTTCCTACGAGCAGTACTTC	CASSYGLAGSYEQYF
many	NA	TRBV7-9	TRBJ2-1	TGTGCCAGCAGCCCAGGAGTTGAGCAGTTCTTC	CASSPGVEQFF
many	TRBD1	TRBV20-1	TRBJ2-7	TGCAGTGCTAGGCCGGGACAGGGATTTTTCCACGAGCAGTACTTC	CSARPGQGFFHEQYF
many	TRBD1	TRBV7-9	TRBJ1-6	TGTGCCAGCAGTTCGGGACAGGCCAATTCACCCCTCCACTTT	CASSSGQANSPLHF
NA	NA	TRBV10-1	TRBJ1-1	TGCGCCACCCTGGGTCCCAACGGTGCTTTCTTT	CATLGPNGAFF
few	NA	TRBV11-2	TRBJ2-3	TGTGCCAGCAGCTCCTCGTATAACACAGATACGCAGTATTTT	CASSSSYNTDTQYF
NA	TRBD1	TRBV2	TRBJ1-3	TGTGCCAGCAGTTCTAGACAGGGTACGGTCCACACCATATATTTT	CASSSRQGTVHTIYF
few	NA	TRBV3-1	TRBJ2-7	TGTGCCAGCAGCCAAGCCAGGGCGGTGCAAGAGCAGTACTTC	CASSQARAVQEQYF
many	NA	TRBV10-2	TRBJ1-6	TGCGCCAGCAGACTAAATAATTCACCCCTCCACTTT	CASRLNNSPLHF
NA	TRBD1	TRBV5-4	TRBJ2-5	TGTGCCAGCAGGATAACAGGGGTGGAGACCCAGTACTTC	CASRITGVETQYF
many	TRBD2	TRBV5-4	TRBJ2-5	TGTGCCAGCAGCGCCGGACTAGGAACCTTCCAAGAGACCCAGTACTTC	CASSAGLGTFQETQYF
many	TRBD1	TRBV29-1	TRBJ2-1	TGCAGCGCGGGACAGGGGGGCAATGAGCAGTTCTTC	CSAGQGGNEQFF
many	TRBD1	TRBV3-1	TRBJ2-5	TGTGCCAGCAGCCAATTTGGACAGGGCCAAGAGACCCAGTACTTC	CASSQFGQGQETQYF
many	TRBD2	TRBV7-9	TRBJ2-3	TGTGCCAGCAGCCAAACTAGCGGGATTGAGTTCGGTACGCAGTATTTT	CASSQTSGIEFGTQYF
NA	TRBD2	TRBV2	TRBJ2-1	TGTGCCAGCAGTCAATCGACTAGCGGGAGGACGAATGAGCAGTTCTTC	CASSQSTSGRTNEQFF
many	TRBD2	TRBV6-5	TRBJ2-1	TGTGCCAGCAGTCCCCTAGCGGGAATCTATGAGCAGTTCTTC	CASSPLAGIYEQFF
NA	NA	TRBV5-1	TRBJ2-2	TGCGCCAGCAGCTTATCAAGGGGAGCCGGGGAGCTGTTTTTT	CASSLSRGAGELFF
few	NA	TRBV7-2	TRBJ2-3	TGTGCCAGCAGCTTAGCGCCGGCAGATACGCAGTATTTT	CASSLAPADTQYF
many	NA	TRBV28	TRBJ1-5	TGTGCCAGCAGTTTACTGGAAGGGGACGGCGATCAGCCCCAGCATTTT	CASSLLEGDGDQPQHF
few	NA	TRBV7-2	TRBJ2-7	TGTGCCAGCAGCTTTGCCCCTACGGGAGCCTACGAGCAGTACTTC	CASSFAPTGAYEQYF
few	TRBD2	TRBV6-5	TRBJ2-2	TGTGCCAGCGGTGGGGAGGGCGGGGAGCTGTTTTTT	CASGGEGGELFF